What follows are 32 T cell receptor beta chains derived from one specimen sequenced in a study of PD-1 blockade in classical Hodgkin lymphoma. The assay was immunoSEQ multiplex PCR, and TCRdb's table has in-frame clones only and misses some. This table has 40,000 to 55,000 clones, 80% appearing once. The time point was: cycle 4 day 1 (C4D1), after 6 weeks of nivolumab. Every patient relapsed after autologous stem cell transplantation, and brentuximab vedotin exposure varied. This material consisted of peripheral blood mononuclear cells (PBMCs), taken before the fourth cycle of nivolumab. Every receptor here comes from a human donor with classical Hodgkin lymphoma.

V is TRBV6-1 and J is TRBJ2-7; D ambiguous. The ends were cut back, 6 bases at V and 2 bases at J, with 14 bases in the middle. Germline CDR1 reads MNHNS; CDR2 reads SASEGT. The CDR3 extends over 14 amino acids. Here the CDR3 reads CASRRPGGTYEQYF. The CDR3 nucleotides are TGTGCCAGCAGGAGGCCGGGCGGCACCTACGAGCAGTACTTC.

The chain couples TRBV7-2 to TRBJ2-2; 7 bases agree with TRBD2. Germline CDR1 reads SGHTA; CDR2 reads FQGNSA. CDR3 length equals 17 residues. V shed 5 bases and J 2 bases; nucleotides not matched to a gene: 11. For the CDR3, the DNA is TGTGCCAGCAGCCCGTACCCTAGCGGACATAACACCGGGGAGCTGTTTTTT. As protein: CASSPYPSGHNTGELFF.

A few counts support this clone. V usage is TRBV5-5 and J usage is TRBJ2-1; the match to TRBD2 covers 12 bases. Germline V CDR1 and CDR2: SGHKS, YYEKEE (reference sequence). The V and J ends lost 0 bases and 12 bases, in that order; junction bases with no gene match: 7. The CDR3 length is 15 residues. The DNA for the CDR3 is TGTGCCAGCAGCTTGGCACTAGCGGGGGGTGGTCGGCAGTTCTTC. Translation: CASSLALAGGGRQFF.

This clone is a singleton in its sample. The V gene is TRBV7-8, the J gene TRBJ2-7, with D possibly TRBD1 on 5 matching bases. This CDR3 contains 14 residues. Germline CDR1 is SGHVS and CDR2 is FQNEAQ. V dropped 5 bases and J dropped 4 bases, with 15 bases sitting between them. In nucleotides, the CDR3 is TGTGCCAGCAGCCACTCTGGGGCTTTATACGAGCAGTACTTC. This gives the protein CASSHSGALYEQYF.

The V call is TRBV7-9, the J call TRBJ1-5, with D uncertain. The V end lost 4 bases, the J end lost 6 bases, and 7 bases lay between the germline ends. The CDR3 runs to 12 residues. The germline V gene has CDR1 SEHNR and CDR2 FQNEAQ (reference sequence). CDR3: CASSSGSQPQHF. CDR3 in DNA: TGTGCCAGCAGCTCCGGCAGTCAGCCCCAGCATTTT.

The chain joins TRBV7-6 to TRBJ1-5; D is possibly TRBD1 (6 bases). The CDR3 is made up of 16 amino acids. V was pared by 3 bases and J by 2 bases, with 14 bases between. The germline V gene has CDR1 SGHVS and CDR2 FNYEAQ. CDR3 region: CASSLFPGVRNQPQHF. For the CDR3, the DNA is TGTGCCAGCAGCTTGTTTCCAGGGGTGCGCAATCAGCCCCAGCATTTT.

The chain joins TRBV28 to TRBJ1-1; D possibly corresponds to TRBD1 (5 bases). Trimming removed 8 bases at V and 6 bases at J, with 19 bases between. The CDR3 consists of 14 residues. Germline V lookup: CDR1 MDHEN, CDR2 SYDVKM. CDR3 DNA sequence: TGTGCCAGCCTCCCACCCACCAGGGTGCCTGAAGCTTTCTTT. Its translation is CASLPPTRVPEAFF.

The chain has TRBV11-3 and TRBJ2-5; TRBD1 aligns across 7 bases. Germline lookup yields CDR1 SGHNT and CDR2 YENEEA. CDR3 length: 14 amino acids. With 5 bases clipped from V and 5 bases from J, the junction kept 8 bases outside the gene matches. CDR3 coding DNA: TGTGCCAGCAGCCCACAGGGGAAGCGGGAGACCCAGTACTTC. This encodes CASSPQGKRETQYF.

This clone was seen a few times. The chain has TRBV28 and TRBJ2-7; 7 positions match TRBD2. CDR3 length: 15 residues. V shed 7 bases and J 0 bases; nucleotides not matched to a gene: 9. Germline values: CDR1 MDHEN, CDR2 SYDVKM. CDR3 region: CASTKPGLLSYEQYF. CDR3 bases: TGTGCCAGCACCAAACCGGGACTACTCTCCTACGAGCAGTACTTC.

The CDR3 loop reads CASSATSGTEAFF. The CDR3 coding sequence is TGTGCCAGCAGCGCTACCAGCGGCACTGAAGCTTTCTTT. This chain uses TRBV9 with TRBJ1-1; D is unclear. In germline, CDR1 is SGDLS, CDR2 YYNGEE. This CDR3 is 13 amino acids long. V lost 3 bases and J lost 4, with 10 bases in between.

The chain carries TRBV6-1 and TRBJ2-1; no definite D call. The V end was cut by 4 bases, the J end by 3 bases, with 7 bases between. Germline lookup yields CDR1 MNHNS and CDR2 SASEGT. The CDR3 runs 13 residues. Here the CDR3 reads CASSGRYYNEQFF. DNA for the CDR3: TGTGCCAGCAGTGGCCGCTACTACAATGAGCAGTTCTTC.

The chain uses TRBV6-5 and TRBJ2-1; D is possibly TRBD2 (5 bases). This CDR3 has 15 amino acids. The germline gives CDR1 MNHEY, CDR2 SVGAGI. Trimming took 6 bases from V and 2 from J, leaving 14 bases between them. DNA of the CDR3: TGTGCCAGCAGATCCGGACTGTTTACCTACAATGAGCAGTTCTTC. Translating gives CASRSGLFTYNEQFF.

The chain combines TRBV6-5 with TRBJ1-6; the D is unclear. The CDR3 length is 15 residues. CDR1 and CDR2 (germline): MNHEY, SVGAGI. Trimming took off 6 bases at V and 10 bases at J, with 19 bases between the two ends. The CDR3 sequence is CASSPREGILSPLHF. CDR3 DNA: TGTGCCAGCAGCCCCCGGGAGGGTATTTTGTCACCCCTCCACTTT.

The V gene is TRBV2, the J gene TRBJ2-3; the D call may be TRBD1 or TRBD2 (5 bases each). Per the germline V gene, CDR1 is SNHLY and CDR2 is FYNNEI. V was trimmed by 8 bases and J by 2 bases, leaving 11 bases between them. The CDR3 has 13 residues. DNA of the CDR3: TGTGCCAGCTACGGGGCAGACACAGATACGCAGTATTTT. Translating it yields CASYGADTDTQYF.

The CDR3 coding sequence is TGTGCCAGCAGCGTATCCGACTCAGCGAACTATAATTCACCCCTCCACTTT. It encodes CASSVSDSANYNSPLHF. The rearrangement joins TRBV9 to TRBJ1-6; D unresolved. There are 17 residues in the CDR3. Trimming took off 1 base at V and 3 bases at J, with 14 bases between the two ends. Germline V gives CDR1 SGDLS, CDR2 YYNGEE.

Relative to its sample, this clone is large (0.1 to 1%). V usage is TRBV30 and J usage is TRBJ1-6, with unresolved D. Germline V gene lookup returns CDR1 GTSNPN and CDR2 SVGIG (reference sequence). The CDR3 is made up of 13 amino acids. V gave up 2 bases and J gave up 4 bases, with 6 bases separating them. The chain's CDR3 is CAWSHPYNSPLHF. Written as DNA, the CDR3 is TGTGCCTGGAGTCACCCATATAATTCACCCCTCCACTTT.

This clone has only a few counts. The V call is TRBV25-1, the J call TRBJ1-6; D might be TRBD1 (5 bases). The CDR3 has 15 residues. Trimming shortened V by 4 bases and J by 9 bases, and 16 bases separated the two germline ends. CDR1 MGHDK and CDR2 SYGVNS come from the germline V gene. The CDR3 loop reads CASSVGTGHISPLHF. CDR3 sequence (DNA): TGTGCCAGCAGTGTCGGGACCGGTCATATTTCACCCCTCCACTTT.

The chain combines TRBV7-2 with TRBJ1-3; D unresolved. The CDR3 sequence is 15 residues long. Germline CDR1 SGHTA, CDR2 FQGNSA. With 1 base removed from V and 0 bases from J, the gap between germline ends came to 7 bases. The CDR3 DNA is TGTGCCAGCAGCTTAGTCTTAAGCTCTGGAAACACCATATATTTT. Its translation is CASSLVLSSGNTIYF.

The sample holds a few counts of this clone. The chain carries TRBV9 and TRBJ2-1, with a weak D call TRBD2 (5 bases). CDR1 and CDR2 from the germline V gene are SGDLS and YYNGEE. The CDR3 is 15 residues long. V dropped 0 bases and J dropped 10 bases, with 17 bases sitting between them. The DNA of the CDR3 is TGTGCCAGCAGCGTAGGGCAGGACCCGGGGAGCGAGCAGTTCTTC. As protein: CASSVGQDPGSEQFF.

This clone was counted a single time. The CDR3: CASRQGTYEQYF. For the CDR3, the DNA is TGTGCCAGCCGACAGGGAACCTACGAGCAGTACTTC. The chain links TRBV6-1 to TRBJ2-7; 7 bases map to TRBD1. Germline V gene lookup returns CDR1 MNHNS and CDR2 SASEGT. V dropped 8 bases and J dropped 2; count of bases not matched to a gene: 3. The CDR3 covers 12 residues.

The chain links TRBV6-5 to TRBJ1-6, with 7 bases fitting TRBD1. Losses at the gene ends were 7 bases for V and 5 bases for J; bases not matched to a gene: 8. The CDR3 covers 15 residues. CDR1 is MNHEY, CDR2 SVGAGI, per germline. The CDR3 sequence is CASTKDRLDNSPLHF. The CDR3 DNA sequence: TGTGCCAGCACCAAGGACAGGCTGGATAATTCACCCCTCCACTTT.

The chain links TRBV7-3 to TRBJ2-1, with TRBD1 as a possible D gene (5 bases). CDR1 and CDR2 from the germline V gene are SGHTA and FQGTGA. The CDR3 loop spans 14 amino acids. V lost 4 bases, J lost 9 bases, and 16 bases lay in between. The chain's CDR3 is CASSSGNSGGEQFF. CDR3 bases: TGTGCCAGCAGCTCAGGGAACTCAGGCGGTGAGCAGTTCTTC.

The rearrangement uses TRBV7-2 and TRBJ2-1; tentatively, D is TRBD2 (6 bases). The CDR3 is made up of 14 amino acids. Germline V gives CDR1 SGHTA, CDR2 FQGNSA. V was cut by 2 bases and J by 9 bases, with 14 bases left in between. As DNA, the CDR3 is TGTGCCAGCAGCTTACCAATAACTAGCCTTGAGCAGTTCTTC. Protein: CASSLPITSLEQFF.

The chain combines TRBV5-3 with TRBJ2-5; D gene ambiguous. TRBV5-3 falls under the ORF class, with uncertain function. The CDR3 is 12 residues long. V was clipped by 4 bases and J by 3 bases, with 7 bases between them. The chain's CDR3 is CARSLEEETQYF. Written as DNA, the CDR3 is TGTGCCAGAAGCCTTGAAGAAGAGACCCAGTACTTC.

The J gene is TRBJ1-4, the V gene TRBV12-5, with TRBD1 identical over 8 bases. This CDR3 has 16 amino acids. Trimming took 2 bases from V and 2 from J; bases not matched to a gene: 4. Germline lookup yields CDR1 LGHNT and CDR2 FRNRAP. The CDR3 bases are TGTGCTAGTGGTTTGAACTCAGGGGGCACTAATGAAAAACTGTTTTTT. Protein product: CASGLNSGGTNEKLFF.

V usage is TRBV28 and J usage is TRBJ1-4; 8 bases line up with TRBD1. CDR3 size: 14 residues. J lost 5 bases, V lost 6 bases, and 5 bases had no gene match. The V gene's germline CDR1 is MDHEN and CDR2 SYDVKM. CDR3 in amino acids: CASRTQGGNEKLFF. In DNA form, the CDR3 reads TGTGCCAGCAGGACACAGGGGGGGAATGAAAAACTGTTTTTT.

The chain carries TRBV11-3 and TRBJ1-1; weak D call: TRBD1 (6 bases). Germline lookup yields CDR1 SGHNT and CDR2 YENEEA. The length of the CDR3 is 14 residues. The ends were cut back, 2 bases at V and 1 base at J, with 8 bases in the middle. The CDR3 here is CASSLRGKNTEAFF. Here the CDR3 DNA reads TGTGCCAGCAGCTTAAGGGGGAAGAACACTGAAGCTTTCTTT.

The count of this clone is one. V gene TRBV7-8 combines with J gene TRBJ1-5; 9 positions agree with TRBD1. The CDR3 spans 13 residues. The germline CDR1 and CDR2 sequences are SGHVS and FQNEAQ. V shed 2 bases, J shed 9 bases, and the junction held 2 bases outside the gene matches. This CDR3 reads CASSLTGQGPQHF. The CDR3 coding sequence is TGTGCCAGCAGCTTAACGGGACAGGGGCCCCAGCATTTT.

The chain couples TRBV7-2 to TRBJ2-1, with a possible D match to TRBD2 (6 bases). The CDR3 totals 15 residues. Germline V gene lookup returns CDR1 SGHTA and CDR2 FQGNSA. V dropped 3 bases and J dropped 2 bases, with 11 bases sitting between them. The CDR3 coding sequence is TGTGCCAGCAGCTTTTACACGGGGGCCTACAATGAGCAGTTCTTC. This codes for CASSFYTGAYNEQFF.

The rearrangement uses TRBV7-9 and TRBJ2-2; D unresolved. CDR1 and CDR2 from the germline V gene are SEHNR and FQNEAQ (reference sequence). Trimming removed 5 bases from V and 2 bases from J, with 9 bases in between. The CDR3 loop spans 14 amino acids. CDR3 sequence: CASSPHSNTGELFF. The DNA of the CDR3 is TGTGCCAGCAGCCCCCATTCCAACACCGGGGAGCTGTTTTTT.

This chain connects TRBV7-2 to TRBJ2-2; TRBD2 might be the D (5 bases). V lost 5 bases to trimming and J lost 5 bases, with 15 bases between them. This CDR3 spans 15 amino acids. CDR1 SGHTA and CDR2 FQGNSA come from the germline V gene. The CDR3 nucleotides are TGTGCCAGCAGCCTGGACTCTCCGGGGACCGGGGAGCTGTTTTTT. This gives the protein CASSLDSPGTGELFF. The full variable domain, in which reference TRBV7-2 and TRBJ2-2 provide the parts outside the CDR3, is GAGVSQSPSNKVTEKGKDVELRCDPISGHTALYWYRQSLGQGLEFLIYFQGNSAPDKSGLPSDRFSAERTGGSVSTLTIQRTQQEDSAVYLCASSLDSPGTGELFFGEGSRLTVL.

This sequence joins TRBV7-9 and TRBJ1-1; D gene unclear. CDR3 length equals 14 residues. V shed 2 bases and J shed 1 base, with 8 bases lying between them. From germline, CDR1 is SEHNR and CDR2 FQNEAQ (reference sequence). CDR3 in amino acids: CASSLRVGNTEAFF. In nucleotides, the CDR3 is TGTGCCAGCAGCTTAAGGGTGGGGAACACTGAAGCTTTCTTT.